This passage covers 15 T cell receptor beta chains from one sample sequenced in a study of blood T cell repertoires in COVID-19. Data came from immunoSEQ multiplex PCR; TCRdb stores just in-frame clones and leaves some out. The repertoire holds some 89,000 clones, with 90% as singletons. The sequenced sample was peripheral blood. These TCRs come from a man in his 60s with acute or convalescent COVID-19.

This clone has only one observation. The rearrangement links TRBV5-8 to TRBJ2-1; D is uncertain. Germline CDR1 SGHTS, CDR2 YDEGEE. Trimming removed 2 bases from V and 6 bases from J, with 18 bases in between. The CDR3 is 16 amino acids. CDR3: CASSFVVHPKRNEQFF. CDR3 coding DNA: TGTGCCAGCAGCTTCGTTGTACACCCGAAGCGCAATGAGCAGTTCTTC.

The V and J genes are TRBV14 and TRBJ2-6, with D hard to call. Germline V lookup: CDR1 SGHDN, CDR2 FVKESK. V lost 3 bases and J 1 base, leaving 19 bases between the germline ends. The CDR3 totals 19 residues. CDR3 nucleotide sequence: TGTGCCAGCAGCCAGAAACCGAAAGTGGGCTTATCTGGGGCCAACGTCCTGACTTTC. Its protein product is CASSQKPKVGLSGANVLTF.

The genes are TRBV19 and TRBJ1-2, with TRBD1 matching over 9 bases. V lost 5 bases to trimming and J lost 10 bases; unmatched junction nucleotides: 14. The CDR3 is 15 amino acids. Germline CDR1 is LNHDA and CDR2 is SQIVND (reference sequence). CDR3 protein: CASSPDPGQGLDYTF. CDR3 bases: TGTGCCAGTAGTCCTGACCCCGGACAGGGGCTTGACTACACCTTC.

The chain combines TRBV2 with TRBJ2-3; the match to TRBD2 covers 8 bases. The ends lost 7 bases at V and 1 base at J; junction bases unmatched: 16. Germline lookup yields CDR1 SNHLY and CDR2 FYNNEI. The CDR3 contains 18 residues. The CDR3 is CASKVASGGPRGTDTQYF. CDR3 coding DNA: TGTGCCAGCAAGGTTGCCAGCGGGGGACCCAGGGGCACAGATACGCAGTATTTT.

This sequence joins TRBV6-2 or TRBV6-3 and TRBJ2-1, with TRBD2 matching 14 bases. The CDR3 extends over 16 amino acids. Germline trimming cut 1 base from V and 10 bases from J; bases unmatched to any gene: 6. Germline V gives CDR1 MNHEY, CDR2 SVGEGT. The CDR3 is CASSYLGLAGGGEQFF. Here the CDR3 DNA reads TGTGCCAGCAGTTACTTAGGACTAGCGGGGGGTGGCGAGCAGTTCTTC.

The V call is TRBV10-2, the J call TRBJ2-3, with D maybe TRBD2 (5 bases). In germline, CDR1 is WSHSY, CDR2 SAAADI. V lost 7 bases to trimming and J lost 4 bases, with 24 bases between them. The CDR3 is made up of 17 amino acids. The CDR3 reads CASNSIHERELADTQYF. The CDR3 DNA reads as TGCGCCAGCAACTCAATACATGAGAGGGAACTTGCAGATACGCAGTATTTT.

The CDR3 DNA follows: TGTGCCAGCACCTCAGTGGGACAGGCGAGCTCCTACAATGAGCAGTTCTTC. Translating it yields CASTSVGQASSYNEQFF. The chain couples TRBV2 to TRBJ2-1; TRBD1 matches at 8 bases. Germline V gives CDR1 SNHLY, CDR2 FYNNEI. This CDR3 has 17 amino acids. After removal of 7 bases from V and 0 bases from J, the junction contained 11 bases not matched to a gene.

The gene calls are TRBV19 and TRBJ2-1; 14 nucleotides agree with TRBD2. Germline V gene data show CDR1 as LNHDA and CDR2 as SQIVND (reference sequence). The junction had 6 bases not matched to a gene; V was cut back by 5 bases and J by 3 bases. CDR3 length: 17 amino acids. The CDR3, as DNA: TGTGCCAGTAGTTTAAGGGGACTAGCGGGAGACTACAATGAGCAGTTCTTC. Its translation: CASSLRGLAGDYNEQFF. Looking up the rest from reference TRBV19 and TRBJ2-1 gives the full variable domain: DGGITQSPKYLFRKEGQNVTLSCEQNLNHDAMYWYRQDPGQGLRLIYYSQIVNDFQKGDIAEGYSVSREKKESFPLTVTSAQKNPTAFYLCASSLRGLAGDYNEQFFGPGTRLTVL.

The gene calls are TRBV6-5 and TRBJ1-4; D uncertain. Per germline, CDR1 MNHEY and CDR2 SVGAGI. The CDR3 is made up of 13 amino acids. The V end was cut by 6 bases, the J end by 4 bases, with 9 bases between. CDR3 protein: CASSYGLNEKLFF. The DNA for the CDR3 is TGTGCCAGCAGCTACGGCCTTAATGAAAAACTGTTTTTT.

The genes are TRBV11-2 and TRBJ1-4; D gene ambiguous. Germline CDR1 SGHAT, CDR2 FQNNGV. The CDR3 covers 14 residues. V was trimmed by 3 bases and J by 5 bases, leaving 10 bases between them. CDR3 DNA sequence: TGTGCCAGCAGCTTGGGTGGCGGCAATGAAAAACTGTTTTTT. Protein sequence: CASSLGGGNEKLFF. The full variable domain, completed using reference TRBV11-2 and TRBJ1-4, is EAGVAQSPRYKIIEKRQSVAFWCNPISGHATLYWYQQILGQGPKLLIQFQNNGVVDDSQLPKDRFSAERLKGVDSTLKIQPAKLEDSAVYLCASSLGGGNEKLFFGSGTQLSVL.

The chain is built from TRBV30 and TRBJ2-1, with D hard to call. This CDR3 has 11 amino acids. V was pared by 8 bases and J by 9 bases, with 14 bases between. Germline V gene lookup returns CDR1 GTSNPN and CDR2 SVGIG (reference sequence). CDR3 region: CARQYLLEQFF. The CDR3 DNA reads as TGTGCCAGACAATATCTCCTTGAGCAGTTCTTC.

The rearrangement joins TRBV30 to TRBJ2-2, with D uncertain. CDR1 GTSNPN and CDR2 SVGIG come from the germline V gene (reference sequence). This CDR3 comprises 14 residues. The CDR3 reads CAQLSPWNTGELFF. The CDR3 DNA reads TGTGCTCAACTGTCCCCCTGGAACACCGGGGAGCTGTTTTTT. Filled out from reference TRBV30 and TRBJ2-2, the complete variable domain reads SQTIHQWPATLVQPVGSPLSLECTVEGTSNPNLYWYRQAAGRGLQLLFYSVGIGQISSEVPQNLSASRPQDRQFILSSKKLLLSDSGFYLCAQLSPWNTGELFFGEGSRLTVL.

The V call is TRBV5-6, the J call TRBJ1-6; D remains ambiguous. This CDR3 spans 15 amino acids. CDR1 is SGHDT and CDR2 is YYEEEE in the germline V gene. Trimming removed 1 base from V and 5 bases from J, with 10 bases in between. CDR3 sequence: CASSLWGANNSPLHF. In DNA form, the CDR3 reads TGTGCCAGCAGCTTGTGGGGAGCAAATAATTCACCCCTCCACTTT.

The rearrangement joins TRBV21-1 to TRBJ1-4. TRBV21-1 is an annotated pseudogene. The CDR3 runs 17 residues. CDR3 sequence reads: CASSKNPRNSTNEKLFF. Here the CDR3 DNA reads TGTGCCAGCAGCAAGAACCCGCGGAACTCAACTAATGAAAAACTGTTTTTT.

This chain joins TRBV18 and TRBJ2-1; TRBD1 aligns across 9 bases. CDR1 is KGHSH and CDR2 is LQKENI in the germline V gene. J gave up 8 bases and V 2 bases, and 7 bases lay outside the gene matches. The CDR3 is 15 amino acids. The CDR3 DNA reads TGTGCCAGCTCACCATCACAGGGGGCAGAGGATGAGCAGTTCTTC. Translation gives CASSPSQGAEDEQFF.